This TCR beta chain was captured by sequencing in a study of blood T cell repertoires in COVID-19. As for the study in general: Specimens from acute and convalescent COVID-19 originated in the United States, Italy and Spain. Sources were T cells, B-cell-depleted T cells, or PBMCs; the material itself was cDNA or gDNA.

CDR1 is SGHRS and CDR2 is YFSETQ in the germline V gene. V lost 0 bases and J 4 bases, leaving 8 bases between the germline ends. This CDR3 is built from 14 residues. Sequencing was performed with immunoSEQ multiplex PCR; in TCRdb, only in-frame clones are kept and a portion is missing. The table records 140,000 to 150,000 clones, around nine tenths of them present only once. The sequence was collected from a woman aged 45-59 years with active or convalescent COVID-19. Input material: peripheral blood. The chain couples TRBV5-1 to TRBJ2-1; D is undetermined. The CDR3 region has the DNA TGCGCCAGCAGCTTGGTTTTTCAGTACAATGAGCAGTTCTTC. Its translation is CASSLVFQYNEQFF.